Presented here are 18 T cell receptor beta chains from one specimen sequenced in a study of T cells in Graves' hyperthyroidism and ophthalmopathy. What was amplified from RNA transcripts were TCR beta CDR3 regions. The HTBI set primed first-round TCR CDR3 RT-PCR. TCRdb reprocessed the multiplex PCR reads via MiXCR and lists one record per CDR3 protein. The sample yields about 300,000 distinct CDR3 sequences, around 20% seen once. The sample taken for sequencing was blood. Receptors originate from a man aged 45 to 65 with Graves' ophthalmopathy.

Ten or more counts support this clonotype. Here the CDR3 reads CASRLLRDRVDNQPQHF. In DNA, the CDR3 is TGTGCCAGCAGGCTACTCCGGGACAGGGTAGACAATCAGCCCCAGCATTTT. The genes are TRBV28 and TRBJ1-5; 9 nucleotides align to TRBD1. This CDR3 region has 17 residues. V gave up 6 bases and J gave up 3 bases; unmatched junction bases: 12. The germline CDR1 and CDR2 sequences are MDHEN and SYDVKM.

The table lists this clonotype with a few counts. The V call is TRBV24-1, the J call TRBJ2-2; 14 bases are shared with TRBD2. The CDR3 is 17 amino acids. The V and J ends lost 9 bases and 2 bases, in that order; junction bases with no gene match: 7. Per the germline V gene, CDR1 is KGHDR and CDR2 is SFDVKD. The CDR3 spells CATQGTSGSLNTGELFF. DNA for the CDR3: TGTGCCACCCAAGGGACTAGCGGGAGCCTCAACACCGGGGAGCTGTTTTTT.

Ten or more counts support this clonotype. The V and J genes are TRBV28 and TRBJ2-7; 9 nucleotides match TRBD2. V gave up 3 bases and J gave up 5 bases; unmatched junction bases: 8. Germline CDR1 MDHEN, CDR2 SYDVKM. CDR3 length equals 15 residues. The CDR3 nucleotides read TGTGCCAGCAGTTTGCCCGGGACTAGCTTCGACGAGCAGTACTTC. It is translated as CASSLPGTSFDEQYF.

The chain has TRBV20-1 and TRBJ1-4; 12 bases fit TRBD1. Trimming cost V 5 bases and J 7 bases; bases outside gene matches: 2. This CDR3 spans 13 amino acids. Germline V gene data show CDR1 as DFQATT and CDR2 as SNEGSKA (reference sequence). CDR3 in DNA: TGCAGTGCTTCGGGACAGGGGGCTGAAAAACTGTTTTTT. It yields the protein CSASGQGAEKLFF.

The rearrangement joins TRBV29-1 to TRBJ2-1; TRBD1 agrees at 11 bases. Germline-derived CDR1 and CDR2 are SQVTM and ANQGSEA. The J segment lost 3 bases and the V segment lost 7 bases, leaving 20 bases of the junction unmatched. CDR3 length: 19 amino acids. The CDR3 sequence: CSADGEGTGGKGYYNEQFF. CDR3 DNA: TGCAGCGCTGATGGGGAAGGGACAGGGGGAAAGGGCTACTACAATGAGCAGTTCTTC.

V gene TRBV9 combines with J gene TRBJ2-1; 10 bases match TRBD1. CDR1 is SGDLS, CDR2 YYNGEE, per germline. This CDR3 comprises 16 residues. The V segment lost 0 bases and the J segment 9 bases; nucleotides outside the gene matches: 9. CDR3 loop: CASSVGSGQGISEQFF. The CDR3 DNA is TGTGCCAGCAGCGTAGGTTCGGGACAGGGGATCAGTGAGCAGTTCTTC.

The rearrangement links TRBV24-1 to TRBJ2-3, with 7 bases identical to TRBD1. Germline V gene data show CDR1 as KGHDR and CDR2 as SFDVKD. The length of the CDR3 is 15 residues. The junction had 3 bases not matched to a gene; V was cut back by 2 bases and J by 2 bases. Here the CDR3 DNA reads TGTGCCACCAGTGATTCCGACAGGGCCACAGATACGCAGTATTTT. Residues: CATSDSDRATDTQYF.

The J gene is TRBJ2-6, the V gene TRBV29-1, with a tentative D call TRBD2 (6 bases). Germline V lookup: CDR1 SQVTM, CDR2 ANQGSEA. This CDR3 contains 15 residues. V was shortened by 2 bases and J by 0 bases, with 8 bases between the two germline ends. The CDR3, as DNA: TGCAGCGTTGAATTCGGGAGCTCTGGGGCCAACGTCCTGACTTTC. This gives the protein CSVEFGSSGANVLTF.

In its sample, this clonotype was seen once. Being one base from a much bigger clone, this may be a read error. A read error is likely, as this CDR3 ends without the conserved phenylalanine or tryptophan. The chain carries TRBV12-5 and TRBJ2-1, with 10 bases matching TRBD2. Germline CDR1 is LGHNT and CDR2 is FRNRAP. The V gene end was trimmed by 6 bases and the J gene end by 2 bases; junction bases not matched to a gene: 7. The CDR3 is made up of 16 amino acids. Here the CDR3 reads CASGALAGGAYNEQFL. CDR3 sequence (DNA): TGTGCTAGTGGCGCTTTAGCGGGAGGCGCCTACAATGAGCAGTTCCTC.

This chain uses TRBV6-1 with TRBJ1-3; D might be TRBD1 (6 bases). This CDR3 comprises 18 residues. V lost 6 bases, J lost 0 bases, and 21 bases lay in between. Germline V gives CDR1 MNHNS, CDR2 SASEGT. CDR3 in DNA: TGTGCCAGCAGCCGCGACCTGACAGGCGCCCACTCTGGAAACACCATATATTTT. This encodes CASSRDLTGAHSGNTIYF.

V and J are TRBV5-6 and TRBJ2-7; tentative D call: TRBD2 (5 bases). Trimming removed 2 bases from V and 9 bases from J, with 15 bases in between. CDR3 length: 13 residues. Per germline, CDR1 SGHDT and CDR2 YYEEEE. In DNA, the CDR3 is TGTGCCAGCAGCTTATCCGATCCTCGGGGGCAGTACTTC. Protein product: CASSLSDPRGQYF.

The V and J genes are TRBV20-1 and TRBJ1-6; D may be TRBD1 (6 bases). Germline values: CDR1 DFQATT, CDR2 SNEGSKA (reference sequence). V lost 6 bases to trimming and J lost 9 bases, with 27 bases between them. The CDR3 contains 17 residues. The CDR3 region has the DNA TGCAGTGCGCCAAAGGGACAAGGTCTAAGGGCCATTTCACCCCTCCACTTT. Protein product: CSAPKGQGLRAISPLHF.

CDR3 DNA sequence: TGTGCCAGCAGTACCGGACAATCAGGGGGCTACACCTTC. Amino acids: CASSTGQSGGYTF. The rearrangement joins TRBV6-1 to TRBJ1-2, with D possibly matching TRBD1 (5 bases). Germline V gene sequence: CDR1 MNHNS, CDR2 SASEGT. The CDR3 has 13 residues. The ends were cut back, 5 bases at V and 8 bases at J, with 15 bases in the middle.

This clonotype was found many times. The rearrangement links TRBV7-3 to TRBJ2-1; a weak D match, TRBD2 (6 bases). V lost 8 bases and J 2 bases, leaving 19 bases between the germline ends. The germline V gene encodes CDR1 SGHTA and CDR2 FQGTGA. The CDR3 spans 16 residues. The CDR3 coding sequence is TGTGCCAGCCCCTTAGAAGGTAGCGGAGCCTACAATGAGCAGTTCTTC. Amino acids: CASPLEGSGAYNEQFF.

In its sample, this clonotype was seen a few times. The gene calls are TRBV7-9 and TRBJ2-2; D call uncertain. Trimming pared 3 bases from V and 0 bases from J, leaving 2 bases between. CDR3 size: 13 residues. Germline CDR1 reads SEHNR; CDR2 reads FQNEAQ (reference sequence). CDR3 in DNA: TGTGCCAGCAGCTTCGCGAACACCGGGGAGCTGTTTTTT. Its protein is CASSFANTGELFF.

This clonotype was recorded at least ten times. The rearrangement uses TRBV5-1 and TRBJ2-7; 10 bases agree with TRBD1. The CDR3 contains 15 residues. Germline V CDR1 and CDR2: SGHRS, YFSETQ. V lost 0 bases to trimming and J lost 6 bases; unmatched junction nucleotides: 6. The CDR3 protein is CASSLAGTGVGEQYF. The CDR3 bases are TGCGCCAGCAGCTTGGCCGGGACAGGGGTTGGCGAGCAGTACTTC.

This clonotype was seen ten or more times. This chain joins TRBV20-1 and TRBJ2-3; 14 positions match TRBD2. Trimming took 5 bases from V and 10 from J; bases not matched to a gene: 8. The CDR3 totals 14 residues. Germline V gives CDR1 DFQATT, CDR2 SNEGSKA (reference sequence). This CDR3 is CSAEGLAGGGAQYF. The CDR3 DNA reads TGCAGTGCTGAAGGACTAGCGGGAGGTGGGGCGCAGTATTTT.

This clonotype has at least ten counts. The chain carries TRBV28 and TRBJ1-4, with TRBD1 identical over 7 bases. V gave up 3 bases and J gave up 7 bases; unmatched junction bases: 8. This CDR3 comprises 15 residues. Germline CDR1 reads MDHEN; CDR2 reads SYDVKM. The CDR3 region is CASSFPTGLGEKLFF. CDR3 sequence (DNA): TGTGCCAGCAGTTTTCCGACAGGGTTGGGTGAAAAACTGTTTTTT.